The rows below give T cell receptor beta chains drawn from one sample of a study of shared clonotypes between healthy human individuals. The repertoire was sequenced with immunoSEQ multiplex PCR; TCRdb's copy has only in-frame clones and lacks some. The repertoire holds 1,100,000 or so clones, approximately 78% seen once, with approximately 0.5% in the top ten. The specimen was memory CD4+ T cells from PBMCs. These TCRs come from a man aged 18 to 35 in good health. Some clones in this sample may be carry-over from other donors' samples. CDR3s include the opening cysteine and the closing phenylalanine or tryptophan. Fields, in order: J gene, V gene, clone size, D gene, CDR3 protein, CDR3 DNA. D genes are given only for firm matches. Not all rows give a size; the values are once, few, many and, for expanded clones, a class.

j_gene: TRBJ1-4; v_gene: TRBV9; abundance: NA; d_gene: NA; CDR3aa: CASSQKQGSEKLFF; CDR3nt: TGTGCCAGCAGCCAGAAACAGGGAAGTGAAAAACTGTTTTTT
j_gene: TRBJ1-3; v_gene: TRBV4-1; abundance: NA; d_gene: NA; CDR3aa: CASSQESVGNTIYF; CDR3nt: TGCGCCAGCAGCCAAGAAAGTGTGGGAAACACCATATATTTT
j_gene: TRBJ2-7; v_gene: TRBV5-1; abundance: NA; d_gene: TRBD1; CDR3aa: CASSGSRGRGYEQYF; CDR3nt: TGCGCCAGCAGCGGATCCAGGGGGCGCGGCTACGAGCAGTACTTC
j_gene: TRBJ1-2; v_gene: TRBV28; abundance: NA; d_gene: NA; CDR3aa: CASSSGPYGYTF; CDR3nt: TGTGCCAGCAGCTCCGGACCCTATGGCTACACCTTC
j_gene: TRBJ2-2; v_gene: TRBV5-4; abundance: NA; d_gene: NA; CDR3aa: CASSLAPGRDTGELFF; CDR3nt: TGTGCCAGCAGCTTGGCCCCAGGACGGGACACCGGGGAGCTGTTTTTT
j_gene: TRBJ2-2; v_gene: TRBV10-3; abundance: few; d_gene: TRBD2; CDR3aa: CAISESPGLATGELFF; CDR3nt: TGTGCCATCAGTGAGTCCCCCGGACTAGCTACCGGGGAGCTGTTTTTT
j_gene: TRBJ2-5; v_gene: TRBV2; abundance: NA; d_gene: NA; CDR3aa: CASSVRRQETQYF; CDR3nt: TGTGCCAGCAGTGTCCGGCGCCAAGAGACCCAGTACTTC
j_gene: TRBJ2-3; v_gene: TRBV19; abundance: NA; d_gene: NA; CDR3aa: CASTMGARDTQYF; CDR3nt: TGTGCCAGCACGATGGGGGCAAGAGATACGCAGTATTTT
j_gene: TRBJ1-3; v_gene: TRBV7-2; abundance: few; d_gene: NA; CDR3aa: CASSRDTSGNTIYF; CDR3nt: TGTGCCAGCAGCAGAGATACATCTGGAAACACCATATATTTT
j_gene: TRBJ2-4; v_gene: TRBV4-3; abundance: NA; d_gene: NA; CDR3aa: CASSPELAKNIQYF; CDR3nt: TGCGCCAGCAGTCCCGAACTAGCCAAAAACATTCAGTACTTC
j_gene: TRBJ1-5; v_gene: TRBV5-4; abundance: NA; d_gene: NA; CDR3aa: CASSLEMGQPQHF; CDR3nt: TGTGCCAGCAGCTTGGAAATGGGTCAGCCCCAGCATTTT
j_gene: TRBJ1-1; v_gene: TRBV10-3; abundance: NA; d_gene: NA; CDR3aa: CAIRSGGNTEAFF; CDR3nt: TGTGCCATCAGGTCGGGGGGGAACACTGAAGCTTTCTTT
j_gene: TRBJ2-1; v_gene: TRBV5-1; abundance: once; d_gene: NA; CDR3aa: CASSLAEVYNEQFF; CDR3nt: TGCGCCAGCAGCTTAGCGGAAGTCTACAATGAGCAGTTCTTC
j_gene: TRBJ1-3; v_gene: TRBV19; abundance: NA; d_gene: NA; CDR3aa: CASRSGKAGRNTIYF; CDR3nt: TGTGCCAGTAGATCAGGGAAAGCTGGACGAAACACCATATATTTT
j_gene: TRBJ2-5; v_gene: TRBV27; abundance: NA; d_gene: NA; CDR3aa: CASSFLGVRMRSQYF; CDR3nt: TGTGCCAGCAGTTTTTTGGGAGTAAGAATGAGGTCCCAGTACTTC
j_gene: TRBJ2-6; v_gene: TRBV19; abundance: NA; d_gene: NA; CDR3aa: CASSIWGAPGANVLTF; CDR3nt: TGTGCCAGTAGTATCTGGGGCGCGCCTGGGGCCAACGTCCTGACTTTC
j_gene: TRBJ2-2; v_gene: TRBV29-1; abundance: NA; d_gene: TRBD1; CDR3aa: CSVRDRVDTGELFF; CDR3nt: TGCAGCGTCCGGGACAGGGTCGACACCGGGGAGCTGTTTTTT
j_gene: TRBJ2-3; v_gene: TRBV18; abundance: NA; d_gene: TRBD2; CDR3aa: CASSLSLLARTSGSSGGTDTQYF; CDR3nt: TGTGCCAGCTCACTCTCCCTGTTAGCGAGGACTAGCGGGTCCTCGGGGGGCACAGATACGCAGTATTTT
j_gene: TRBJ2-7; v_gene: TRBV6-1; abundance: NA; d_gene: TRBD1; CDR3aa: CASSEGGTGLRQYF; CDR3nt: TGTGCCAGCAGTGAAGGAGGGACAGGGCTTCGGCAGTACTTC
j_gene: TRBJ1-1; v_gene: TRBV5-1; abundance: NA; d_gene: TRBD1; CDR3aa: CASSWTGSNTEAFF; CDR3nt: TGCGCCAGCAGCTGGACAGGGTCAAACACTGAAGCTTTCTTT
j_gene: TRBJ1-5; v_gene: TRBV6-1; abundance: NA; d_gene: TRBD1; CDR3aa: CASSGTGGSQPQHF; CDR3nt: TGTGCCAGCAGCGGGACAGGGGGGTCTCAGCCCCAGCATTTT
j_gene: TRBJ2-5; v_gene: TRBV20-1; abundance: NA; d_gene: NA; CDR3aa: CSARDLDTQYF; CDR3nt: TGCAGTGCTAGAGATTTGGACACCCAGTACTTC
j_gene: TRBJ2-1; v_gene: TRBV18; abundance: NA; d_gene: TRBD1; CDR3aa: CASSLLTGDMGEQFF; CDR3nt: TGTGCCAGCTCACTTCTGACAGGGGATATGGGTGAGCAGTTCTTC
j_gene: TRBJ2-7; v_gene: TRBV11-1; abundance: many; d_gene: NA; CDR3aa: CASSAKRQSYEQYF; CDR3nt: TGTGCCAGCAGCGCGAAGAGGCAATCCTACGAGCAGTACTTC
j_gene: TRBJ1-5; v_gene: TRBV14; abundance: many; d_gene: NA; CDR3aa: CANFRDSNQPQHF; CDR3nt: TGTGCCAACTTCAGGGATAGCAATCAGCCCCAGCATTTT
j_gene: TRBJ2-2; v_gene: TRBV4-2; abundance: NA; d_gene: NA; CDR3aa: CASSQDRKTGELFF; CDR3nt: TGTGCCAGCAGCCAAGACAGGAAAACCGGGGAGCTGTTTTTT
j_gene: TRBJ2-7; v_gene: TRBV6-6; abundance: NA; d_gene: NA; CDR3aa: CASGGHAYEQYF; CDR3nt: TGTGCCAGCGGGGGACATGCCTACGAGCAGTACTTC
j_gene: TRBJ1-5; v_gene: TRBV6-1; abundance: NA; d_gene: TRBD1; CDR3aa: CASSEGGTGARPQHF; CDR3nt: TGTGCCAGCAGTGAAGGAGGGACAGGGGCGCGGCCCCAGCATTTT
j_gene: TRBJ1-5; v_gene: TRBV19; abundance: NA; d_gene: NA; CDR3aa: CASSMGRDQPQHF; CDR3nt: TGTGCCAGTAGTATGGGAAGAGATCAGCCCCAGCATTTT